This record covers a single T cell receptor beta chain. A single count supports this clonotype. The antigen this receptor binds is unknown. No base quality values were provided; no much bigger clone lies one nucleotide off. A solitary read yields weak support. Peripheral blood CD8+ and CD4+ T cells from healthy donors, Susac syndrome patients and multiple sclerosis patients were profiled using high-throughput TCR beta sequencing. Susac syndrome patients met recently defined diagnostic criteria for definite or probable disease. Bulk CD8+ and CD4+ T cells were purified magnetically by negative isolation, whereas CD8+ TEMRA cells were enriched by FACS. Blood was collected in EDTA tubes and processed within 24 hours, with PBMCs isolated through density gradient centrifugation. PBMCs intended for TCR sequencing were frozen in liquid nitrogen and were later thawed in a 37 degrees C water bath. A purity of at least 90% was achieved for sorted or isolated CD4+, CD8+ and CD8+ TEMRA cells.

RNA was extracted using the RNeasy kit, and roughly 0.5 to 1 ug of the RNA was reverse transcribed with random hexamers. TCR beta CDR3 regions were amplified with the immunoSEQ multiplex PCR assay covering 54 Vbeta and 13 Jbeta segments. PCR amplification bias was corrected by using a synthetic template baseline for primer optimization and computational correction. Per the authors' processing: Reads were annotated to V, D and J genes according to IMGT and were analyzed with immunoSEQ Analyzer, with only productive sequences retained. Clonality was computed as one minus Shannon entropy normalized by log2 of the number of productive unique sequences. For each patient and control, public and private clones were evaluated within the 100 most prevalent clones. Clones were defined as Susac-specific when absent from the healthy and MS cohorts, from approximately 1,100 published viral clones and from other ImmuneACCESS disease sequences. Clones were called with MiXCR by TCRdb after fastp trimmed the public reads at Q25, and only in-frame beta chains were retained. Rows merge per CDR3 protein into single entries with the most common DNA and genes. Clone size and V and J calls follow TCRdb, not the original study. The sample has tens of thousands of distinct CDR3 sequences on record, roughly 94% of them singletons. The ten biggest clones cover 0.46% of the sample.

This sample was included in a study of CD8 T cells in Susac syndrome (dated by TCRdb to the late 2010s). About the investigation overall: Among the sequenced Susac syndrome patients, about six had clinically active disease and roughly eight were in clinical remission. At blood withdrawal, Susac syndrome patients were therapy-naive, treated with corticosteroids (with IVIg additionally given to some), or treated with IVIg alone. Whether CD8+ T cell activation and differentiation in Susac syndrome was antigen driven was tested using repertoire sequencing. Clonality of the CD8+ T cell repertoire was compared between more than 10 healthy donors, approximately 14 Susac syndrome patients and roughly 15 multiple sclerosis patients. Study-wide findings and limitations: Clonal expansion was seen in Susac syndrome CD8+ repertoires, peaking in CD8+ TEMRA cells and being greater in clinically active patients than in remitting ones. The number of individuals in the TCR sequencing and HLA analysis was acknowledged as relatively small. Looking at Susac-specific public clones, the researchers identified some 15 in the total CD8+ repertoire and roughly 5 in the CD8+ TEMRA repertoire.

The receptor comes from a human donor with Susac syndrome. Sequenced sample: CD8+ T cells from PBMCs.

The DNA reads as follows: TGTGCCAGCAGTTCCAGCGGTAAGAACACTGAAGCTTTCTTT. Translated, it gives CASSSSGKNTEAFF. The sequence joins TRBV28 to TRBJ1-1, with the D gene call left open. V is cut by 4 bases and J by 1 base, and the space between the germline ends is 10 bases. From cysteine to phenylalanine, the CDR3 is 14 amino acids long. The sequence is cut down to CDR3 DNA, 42 bases in frame from base 1. As encoded in the germline V gene, CDR1 is MDHEN while CDR2 is SYDVKM.